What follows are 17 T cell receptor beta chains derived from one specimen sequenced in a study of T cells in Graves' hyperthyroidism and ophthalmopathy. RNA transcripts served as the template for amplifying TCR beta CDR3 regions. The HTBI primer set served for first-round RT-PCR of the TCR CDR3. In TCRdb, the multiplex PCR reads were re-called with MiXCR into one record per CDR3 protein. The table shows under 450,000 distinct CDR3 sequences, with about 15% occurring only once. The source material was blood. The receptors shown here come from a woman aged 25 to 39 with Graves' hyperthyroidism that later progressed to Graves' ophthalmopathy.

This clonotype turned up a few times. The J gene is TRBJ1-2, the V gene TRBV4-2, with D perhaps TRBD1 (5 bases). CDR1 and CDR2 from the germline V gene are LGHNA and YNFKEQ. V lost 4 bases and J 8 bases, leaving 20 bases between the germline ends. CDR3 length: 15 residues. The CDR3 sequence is CASSRDGRGDGGYTF. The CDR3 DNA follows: TGTGCCAGCAGCCGGGATGGTCGGGGGGATGGCGGCTACACCTTC.

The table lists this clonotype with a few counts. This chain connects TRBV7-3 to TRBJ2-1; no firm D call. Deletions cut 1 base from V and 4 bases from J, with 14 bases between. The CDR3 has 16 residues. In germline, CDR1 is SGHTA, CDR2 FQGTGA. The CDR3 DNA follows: TGTGCCAGCAGCTTAAGGGATCTCAGTGAGTACAATGAGCAGTTCTTC. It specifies CASSLRDLSEYNEQFF. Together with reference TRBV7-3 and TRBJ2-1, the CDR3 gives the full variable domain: GAGVSQTPSNKVTEKGKYVELRCDPISGHTALYWYRQSLGQGPEFLIYFQGTGAADDSGLPNDRFFAVRPEGSVSTLKIQRTERGDSAVYLCASSLRDLSEYNEQFFGPGTRLTVL.

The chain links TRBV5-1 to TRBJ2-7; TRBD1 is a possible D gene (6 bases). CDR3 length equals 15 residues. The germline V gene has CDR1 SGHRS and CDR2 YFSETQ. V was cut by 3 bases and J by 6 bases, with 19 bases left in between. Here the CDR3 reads CASSSIQGRRAEQYF. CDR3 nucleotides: TGCGCCAGCAGCTCCATCCAGGGGCGTCGGGCCGAGCAGTACTTC.

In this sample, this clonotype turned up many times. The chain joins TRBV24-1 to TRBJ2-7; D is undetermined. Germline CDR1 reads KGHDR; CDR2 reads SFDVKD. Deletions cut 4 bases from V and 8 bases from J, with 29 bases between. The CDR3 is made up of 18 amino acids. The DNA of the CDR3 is TGTGCCACCAGTGACTCCACATCTCCGGGCACACAATACGTCAAGCAGTACTTC. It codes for CATSDSTSPGTQYVKQYF.

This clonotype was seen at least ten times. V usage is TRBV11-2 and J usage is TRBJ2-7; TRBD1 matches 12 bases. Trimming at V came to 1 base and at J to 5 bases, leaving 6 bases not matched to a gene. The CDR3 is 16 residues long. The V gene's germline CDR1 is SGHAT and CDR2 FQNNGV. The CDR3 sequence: CASSLGPRDRGHEQYF. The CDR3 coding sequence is TGTGCCAGCAGCTTAGGACCCCGGGACAGGGGGCACGAGCAGTACTTC. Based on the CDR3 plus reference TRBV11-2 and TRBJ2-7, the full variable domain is EAGVAQSPRYKIIEKRQSVAFWCNPISGHATLYWYQQILGQGPKLLIQFQNNGVVDDSQLPKDRFSAERLKGVDSTLKIQPAKLEDSAVYLCASSLGPRDRGHEQYFGPGTRLTVT.

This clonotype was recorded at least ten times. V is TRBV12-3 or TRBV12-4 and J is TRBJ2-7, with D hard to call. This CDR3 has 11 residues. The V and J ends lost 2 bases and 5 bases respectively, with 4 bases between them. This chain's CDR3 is CASSLWHEQYF. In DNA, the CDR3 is TGTGCCAGCAGTTTATGGCACGAGCAGTACTTC.

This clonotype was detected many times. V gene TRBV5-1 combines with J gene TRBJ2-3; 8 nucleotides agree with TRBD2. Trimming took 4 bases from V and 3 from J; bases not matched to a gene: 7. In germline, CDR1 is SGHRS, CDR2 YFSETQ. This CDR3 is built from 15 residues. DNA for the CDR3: TGCGCCAGCAGCAACTCCGGGACTAGAACAGATACGCAGTATTTT. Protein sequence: CASSNSGTRTDTQYF.

The CDR3 DNA is TGTGCCAGCAGTGAACTAGCGGGGGGCACGCCAAATGAGCAGTTCTTC. It encodes CASSELAGGTPNEQFF. The V call is TRBV6-1, the J call TRBJ2-1, with 11 nucleotides matching TRBD2. The V and J ends lost 2 bases and 7 bases, in that order; junction bases with no gene match: 7. CDR3 length: 16 amino acids. CDR1 and CDR2 from the germline V gene are MNHNS and SASEGT.

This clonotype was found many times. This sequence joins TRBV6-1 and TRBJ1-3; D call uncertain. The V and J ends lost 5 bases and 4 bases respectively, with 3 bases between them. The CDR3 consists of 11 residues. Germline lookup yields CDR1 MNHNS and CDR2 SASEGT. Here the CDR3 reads CASSQGNTIYF. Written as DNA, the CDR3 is TGTGCCAGCAGTCAAGGAAACACCATATATTTT.

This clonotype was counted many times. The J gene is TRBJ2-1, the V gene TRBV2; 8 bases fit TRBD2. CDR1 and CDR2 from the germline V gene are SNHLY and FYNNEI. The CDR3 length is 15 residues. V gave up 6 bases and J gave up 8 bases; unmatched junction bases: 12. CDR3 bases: TGTGCCAGCAGCCCCGGGACTAGTTCGGTTGATGAGCAGTTCTTC. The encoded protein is CASSPGTSSVDEQFF.

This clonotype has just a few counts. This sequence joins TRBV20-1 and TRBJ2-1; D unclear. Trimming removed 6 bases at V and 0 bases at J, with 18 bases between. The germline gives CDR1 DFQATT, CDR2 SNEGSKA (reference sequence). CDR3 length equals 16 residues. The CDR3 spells CSAPTPLKRSYNEQFF. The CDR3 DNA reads TGCAGTGCCCCCACCCCCCTCAAGCGCTCCTACAATGAGCAGTTCTTC.

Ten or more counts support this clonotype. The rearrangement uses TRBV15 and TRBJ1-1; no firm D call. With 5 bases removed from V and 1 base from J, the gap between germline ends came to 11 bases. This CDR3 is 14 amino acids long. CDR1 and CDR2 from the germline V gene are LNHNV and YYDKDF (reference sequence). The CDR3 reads CATSGEKANTEAFF. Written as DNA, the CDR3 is TGTGCCACCAGCGGCGAAAAGGCGAACACTGAAGCTTTCTTT.

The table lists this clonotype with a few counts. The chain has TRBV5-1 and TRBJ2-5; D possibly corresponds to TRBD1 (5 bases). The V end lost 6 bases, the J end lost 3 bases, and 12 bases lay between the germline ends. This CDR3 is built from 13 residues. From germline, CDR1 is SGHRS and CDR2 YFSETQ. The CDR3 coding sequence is TGCGCCAGCAATAGAGACAGCGAAGAGACCCAGTACTTC. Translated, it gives CASNRDSEETQYF.

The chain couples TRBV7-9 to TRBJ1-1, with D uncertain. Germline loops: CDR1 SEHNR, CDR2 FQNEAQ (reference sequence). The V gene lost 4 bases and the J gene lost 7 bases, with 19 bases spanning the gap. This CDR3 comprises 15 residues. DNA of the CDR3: TGTGCCAGCAGCTCCTATCCTGGGGAGAGTATTGAAGCTTTCTTT. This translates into CASSSYPGESIEAFF. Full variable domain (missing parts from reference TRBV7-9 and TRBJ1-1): DTGVSQNPRHKITKRGQNVTFRCDPISEHNRLYWYRQTLGQGPEFLTYFQNEAQLEKSRLLSDRFSAERPKGSFSTLEIQRTEQGDSAMYLCASSSYPGESIEAFFGQGTRLTVV.

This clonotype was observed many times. CDR3 in amino acids: CSARDRPELLRAEQFF. As DNA, the CDR3 is TGCAGTGCTAGAGATCGTCCCGAGTTACTACGGGCTGAGCAGTTCTTC. The J gene is TRBJ2-1, the V gene TRBV20-1; D is uncertain. The CDR3 is made up of 16 amino acids. V was cut by 0 bases and J by 9 bases, with 21 bases left in between. Germline assignment: CDR1 DFQATT and CDR2 SNEGSKA (reference sequence).

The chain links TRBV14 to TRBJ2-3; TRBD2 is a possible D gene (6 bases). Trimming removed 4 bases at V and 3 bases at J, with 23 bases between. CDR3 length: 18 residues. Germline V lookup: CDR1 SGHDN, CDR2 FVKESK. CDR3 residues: CASSPRTLGGLETDTQYF. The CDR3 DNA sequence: TGTGCCAGCAGCCCACGCACCCTCGGGGGTCTTGAAACAGATACGCAGTATTTT. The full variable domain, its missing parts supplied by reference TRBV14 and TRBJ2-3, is EAGVTQFPSHSVIEKGQTVTLRCDPISGHDNLYWYRRVMGKEIKFLLHFVKESKQDESGMPNNRFLAERTGGTYSTLKVQPAELEDSGVYFCASSPRTLGGLETDTQYFGPGTRLTVL.

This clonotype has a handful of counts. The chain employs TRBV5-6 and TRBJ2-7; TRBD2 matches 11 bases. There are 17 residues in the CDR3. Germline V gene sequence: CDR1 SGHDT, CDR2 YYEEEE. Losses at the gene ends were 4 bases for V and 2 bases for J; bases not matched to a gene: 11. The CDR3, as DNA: TGTGCCAGCAGCCCATTACCGGGACTAGCGGTTACCTACGAGCAGTACTTC. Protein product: CASSPLPGLAVTYEQYF.